This T cell receptor (beta chain) was sequenced during a study of blood T cell repertoires in COVID-19. Study-level background: Specimens from acute and convalescent COVID-19 originated in the United States, Italy and Spain.

Germline-derived CDR1 and CDR2 are SGHDT and YYEEEE. The CDR3 consists of 14 residues. The V gene lost 3 bases and the J gene lost 8 bases, with 15 bases spanning the gap. Original handling: Reference gene primers were amplified, and this amplification served to estimate nucleated cell counts. The method was immunoSEQ multiplex PCR; TCRdb's version includes in-frame clones alone and lacks a portion of them. V and J calls and clone size are those listed in that table; D and trimming were worked out from the DNA. This sample has roughly 220,000 clones, with 65% to 85% found just once. The specimen was peripheral blood. This receptor was taken from a woman aged 55-75 years with acute or convalescent COVID-19. The rearrangement uses TRBV5-6 and TRBJ2-1; D possibly corresponds to TRBD2 (6 bases). The CDR3 sequence: CASSSGTSTHEQFF. The CDR3, as DNA: TGTGCCAGCAGCTCCGGCACTAGCACCCATGAGCAGTTCTTC.